Reported below is one T cell receptor (beta chain). The CDR3 spans 12 residues. V was cut by 0 bases and J by 9 bases, with 7 bases left in between. Germline-derived CDR1 and CDR2 are SGDLS and YYNGEE. This sample is drawn from a study of CD8 T cells in Susac syndrome. CD8+ and CD4+ T cells from blood underwent TCR beta sequencing, which was carried out in a high-throughput format. TEMRA cells were FACS-enriched and CD8+ and CD4+ T cells negatively isolated. Reverse transcription of about 0.5 to 1 ug RNA was carried out with random hexamers. TCR beta CDR3 was amplified by immunoSEQ multiplex PCR. This amplification extended across 54 Vbeta and 13 Jbeta segments. TCRdb ran MiXCR on the immunoSEQ multiplex PCR reads and lists one entry per CDR3 protein. This sample has about 200,000 distinct CDR3 sequences, with around 90% found just once.

This clonotype originated in a human donor with Susac syndrome. The chain recombines TRBV9 with TRBJ2-1; D is unclear. What was sequenced was CD4+ T cells from PBMCs. CDR3 protein: CASSVEYGEQFF. The DNA for the CDR3 is TGTGCCAGCAGCGTAGAGTATGGTGAGCAGTTCTTC. Based on the CDR3 plus reference TRBV9 and TRBJ2-1, the full variable domain is DSGVTQTPKHLITATGQRVTLRCSPRSGDLSVYWYQQSLDQGLQFLIQYYNGEERAKGNILERFSAQQFPDLHSELNLSSLELGDSALYFCASSVEYGEQFFGPGTRLTVL.